Listed here is a single T cell receptor (beta chain). TCRdb's table, derived via immunoSEQ multiplex PCR, lists solely in-frame clones and lacks some. The sample has around 190,000 clones, 75% to 90% seen once. V lost 2 bases and J lost 9, with 14 bases in between. Germline V gene data show CDR1 as WNHNN and CDR2 as SYGVQD (reference sequence). This CDR3 spans 14 amino acids. The data stem from a study of blood T cell repertoires in COVID-19. Overall study: PBMCs, B-cell-depleted T cells, or T cells were the source of the cDNA or gDNA that made up the material.

The J gene is TRBJ2-1, the V gene TRBV10-1; D is ambiguous. The source is a woman between 55 and 75 years old with acute or convalescent COVID-19. Sequencing was performed on peripheral blood. The CDR3 here is CASSEHAVRSEQFF. CDR3 sequence (DNA): TGCGCCAGCAGTGAGCATGCGGTCCGCAGTGAGCAGTTCTTC.